This entry is about one T cell receptor beta chain. The method was immunoSEQ multiplex PCR; TCRdb's version includes in-frame clones alone and lacks a portion of them. Of approximately 190,000 clones listed, 84% are singletons. The CDR3 has 15 residues. Germline assignment: CDR1 SNHLY and CDR2 FYNNEI. Trimming removed 3 bases from V and 7 bases from J, with 18 bases in between. These data are taken from a study of blood T cell repertoires in COVID-19. The overall study: COVID-19 samples, acute and convalescent, were from the United States, Italy and Spain.

The study recruited people aged roughly 18 to 95 years across approximately 25 US areas. Symptom resolution, clearance, or two negative PCRs marked the recovered donors of Cohort 3. The TCR was taken from a man in his forties or fifties who had recovered from COVID-19. The V call is TRBV2, the J call TRBJ1-2, with D tentatively TRBD1 (6 bases). The material sequenced was PBMCs or T cells enriched from blood (not recorded which). CDR3 protein: CASSDGDTSFFGYTF. For the CDR3, the DNA is TGTGCCAGCAGTGATGGGGACACCTCTTTCTTTGGCTACACCTTC.